The clone carrying this T cell receptor beta chain was detected ten times or more. Its antigen remains unidentified. The CDR3 has 21 amino acids. Germline lookup yields CDR1 SNHLY and CDR2 FYNNEI. The V gene lost 6 bases and the J gene lost 0 bases, with 30 bases spanning the gap. The sample originates from a study of T cells in Graves' hyperthyroidism and ophthalmopathy. Whole-study results and caveats: Blood samples included most of the expanded thyroid clonotypes exceeding 0.001.

Amplification of TCR beta CDR3 regions was performed using RNA transcripts as template. The primer set for the first-round RT-PCR of the TCR CDR3 was HTBI. TCRdb used MiXCR to reprocess the multiplex PCR reads, holding one entry per CDR3 protein. In the table there are roughly 170,000 distinct CDR3 sequences, about 9.4% of which are singletons. The receptor was derived from a woman aged 18-29 years with Graves' hyperthyroidism that later progressed to Graves' ophthalmopathy. Material for sequencing was blood. The chain links TRBV2 to TRBJ2-4; D may be TRBD2 (6 bases). This chain's CDR3 is CASRSPNLGGVGDPAKNIQYF. The CDR3 DNA reads TGTGCCAGCAGGTCCCCCAATTTGGGGGGTGTCGGCGATCCAGCCAAAAACATTCAGTACTTC.